This T cell receptor (beta chain) was identified during a study of metastatic and nonmetastatic thyroid tumors. On the study more broadly: Comparison of repertoires was carried out across blood and tumor or nodule tissue from malignant and benign thyroid patients.

The sample holds many counts of this clone. In the authors' methods: The authors used CDR3 differences across clinicopathological groups to build a distant-metastasis classifier for papillary thyroid cancer. TCRdb re-analyzed the PCR reads through MiXCR. None of the V and J calls come from the authors' own analysis; TCRdb made them. The sample carries 90,000 or so clones, over 8.5% recorded once. The CDR3 is made up of 15 amino acids. Germline V lookup: CDR1 MNHNS, CDR2 SASEGT. The V end was cut by 2 bases, the J end by 7 bases, with 15 bases between. Nobody among the patients had been given any treatment before thyroid surgery.

The sequenced sample was blood. The receptor was isolated from a female donor with papillary thyroid cancer or a benign thyroid nodule (not recorded which). Some clones in this sample may be carry-over from other donors' samples. The rearrangement links TRBV6-1 to TRBJ1-5; D perhaps matches TRBD1 (5 bases). CDR3 bases: TGTGCCAGCAGTGAATTTGCGGGGGAAAGCCAGCCCCAGCATTTT. Its translation: CASSEFAGESQPQHF.